The 15 T cell receptor beta chains presented below share a single source sample, sequenced in a study of regulatory T cells in long-lasting Graves disease. Arm-PCR of CDR3 regions and iRepertoire HTBI primers were the basis on which TCR beta libraries were built. TCRdb processed the multiplex PCR reads anew with MiXCR; each CDR3 protein has one entry. The table includes 250,000 to 400,000 distinct CDR3 sequences, more than 15% detected once. The time point: newly diagnosed GD, antithyroid drugs for less than 3 months. TCR sequences were obtained from RNA taken from PBMCs. The sample was peripheral blood mononuclear cells (PBMCs), taken at new diagnosis, from a patient treated with antithyroid drugs. All receptors come from a female donor with Graves disease.

This clonotype has a single count. The chain employs TRBV7-2 and TRBJ2-1; TRBD2 aligns across 9 bases. V lost 3 bases, J lost 4 bases, and 10 bases stayed unmatched. CDR3 length equals 17 residues. The germline V gene encodes CDR1 SGHTA and CDR2 FQGNSA. For the CDR3, the DNA is TGTGCCAGCAGCTTGATTGGCGGGAGGGCAGGGTACAATGAGCAGTTCTTC. As protein: CASSLIGGRAGYNEQFF.

The chain has TRBV2 and TRBJ2-3; 10 nucleotides line up with TRBD2. Germline CDR1 is SNHLY and CDR2 is FYNNEI. CDR3 length: 18 residues. The J segment lost 4 bases and the V segment lost 7 bases, leaving 17 bases of the junction unmatched. Written as DNA, the CDR3 is TGTGCCAGCAAAGTCCACCCCAACTTAGCGGGAGGCGCAGATACGCAGTATTTT. Translating it yields CASKVHPNLAGGADTQYF.

The V and J genes are TRBV3-1 and TRBJ1-5; D is possibly TRBD1 (6 bases). Germline CDR1 reads LGHDT; CDR2 reads YNNKEL (reference sequence). This CDR3 contains 16 residues. The germline V and J ends were trimmed by 0 bases and 7 bases, with 16 bases remaining between them. The CDR3 region has the DNA TGTGCCAGCAGCCAAGATCCGGGGGGCGCGGGGCAGCCCCAGCATTTT. It is translated as CASSQDPGGAGQPQHF. Complete variable domain (other parts from reference TRBV3-1 and TRBJ1-5): DTAVSQTPKYLVTQMGNDKSIKCEQNLGHDTMYWYKQDSKKFLKIMFSYNNKELIINETVPNRFSPKSPDKAHLNLHINSLELGDSAVYFCASSQDPGGAGQPQHFGDGTRLSIL.

For this clonotype: It is likely a read error: a sequence one base away is far more abundant. The rearrangement uses TRBV12-3 or TRBV12-4 and TRBJ2-5; weak D call: TRBD2 (5 bases). The CDR3 has 11 amino acids. Trimming left V 5 bases short and J 4 bases short, with 5 bases between. The CDR3 nucleotides read TGTGCCAGCAGTGCGGGAGAGACCCAGTACTTC. This encodes CASSAGETQYF.

This clonotype was seen many times. The V gene is TRBV9, the J gene TRBJ2-7, with TRBD1 matching 7 bases. The germline V gene has CDR1 SGDLS and CDR2 YYNGEE. The ends lost 0 bases at V and 4 bases at J; junction bases unmatched: 13. The CDR3 consists of 17 residues. The CDR3 nucleotides are TGTGCCAGCAGCGTAGGTCCCCAAGGGGGCAACGGTTACGAGCAGTACTTC. Its protein is CASSVGPQGGNGYEQYF.

There are many counts of this clonotype. The rearrangement uses TRBV7-9 and TRBJ2-2, with a possible D match to TRBD2 (6 bases). Germline loops: CDR1 SEHNR, CDR2 FQNEAQ (reference sequence). Trimming pared 2 bases from V and 4 bases from J, leaving 11 bases between. The CDR3 runs 15 residues. CDR3 in amino acids: CASSLRREGTGELFF. CDR3 coding DNA: TGTGCCAGCAGCTTAAGGCGGGAAGGCACCGGGGAGCTGTTTTTT.

In the case of this clonotype: This clone may be a read error of a much larger clone one base away. The CDR3 ends on some other residue instead of the conserved phenylalanine or tryptophan, so this is likely a read error. The rearrangement links TRBV18 to TRBJ2-7; D is uncertain. The CDR3 runs to 15 residues. The V and J ends lost 3 bases and 3 bases respectively, with 15 bases between them. Per the germline V gene, CDR1 is KGHSH and CDR2 is LQKENI. The DNA for the CDR3 is TGTGCCAGCTCACCGGCCAGTTGGGATAGCTACGAGCAGTACTAC. This sequence encodes CASSPASWDSYEQYY.

In its sample, this clonotype was seen many times. V usage is TRBV19 and J usage is TRBJ2-2, with a possible D match to TRBD1 (5 bases). Germline CDR1 reads LNHDA; CDR2 reads SQIVND (reference sequence). The CDR3 spans 16 residues. V was trimmed by 6 bases and J by 0 bases, leaving 14 bases between them. The CDR3 bases are TGTGCCAGTAGATTTTGGGGCCCTACGAACACCGGGGAGCTGTTTTTT. Translated, it gives CASRFWGPTNTGELFF.

The rearrangement uses TRBV4-1 and TRBJ2-4; maybe TRBD2 (5 bases). Germline CDR1 is MGHRA and CDR2 is YSYEKL. The CDR3 has 16 amino acids. The ends were cut back, 0 bases at V and 9 bases at J, with 18 bases in the middle. CDR3: CASSQDWAAVMGIQYF. CDR3 DNA sequence: TGCGCCAGCAGCCAAGATTGGGCAGCGGTGATGGGCATTCAGTACTTC.

The V gene is TRBV29-1, the J gene TRBJ2-7; D unclear. CDR3 length: 12 amino acids. CDR1 is SQVTM and CDR2 is ANQGSEA in the germline V gene. V lost 7 bases, J lost 1 base, and 11 bases lay in between. The CDR3 DNA reads as TGCAGCGGTCCCGGGTTGTCCTACGAGCAGTACTTC. Translating it yields CSGPGLSYEQYF.

This clonotype came up many times. The chain couples TRBV11-3 to TRBJ2-1; the match to TRBD2 covers 16 bases. CDR1 and CDR2 from the germline V gene are SGHNT and YENEEA. The V gene end was trimmed by 5 bases and the J gene end by 8 bases; junction bases not matched to a gene: 9. The CDR3 has 17 residues. This CDR3 reads CASSHGTSGRAVYEQFF. CDR3 in DNA: TGTGCCAGCAGCCATGGGACTAGCGGGAGGGCCGTATATGAGCAGTTCTTC.

Only a few counts were recorded for this clonotype. The chain uses TRBV9 and TRBJ1-2; D not certain. The CDR3 has 18 residues. Germline V gene lookup returns CDR1 SGDLS and CDR2 YYNGEE. The ends were cut back, 4 bases at V and 4 bases at J, with 26 bases in the middle. CDR3 residues: CASSPRDWVGRTGYGYTF. In DNA form, the CDR3 reads TGTGCCAGCAGCCCCCGAGACTGGGTTGGACGGACGGGCTATGGCTACACCTTC.

This clonotype has just a few counts. This CDR3 is CASSLAHQTGATEAFF. CDR3 nucleotide sequence: TGTGCCAGCAGCTTGGCCCACCAGACAGGGGCCACTGAAGCTTTCTTT. V gene TRBV5-6 combines with J gene TRBJ1-1; 8 bases line up with TRBD1. The germline V gene encodes CDR1 SGHDT and CDR2 YYEEEE. CDR3 length: 16 amino acids. The V and J ends lost 0 bases and 4 bases, in that order; junction bases with no gene match: 8.

The chain joins TRBV7-2 to TRBJ2-7, with 9 bases matching TRBD1. This CDR3 has 13 amino acids. J gave up 5 bases and V 6 bases, and 5 bases lay outside the gene matches. CDR1 SGHTA and CDR2 FQGNSA come from the germline V gene. The CDR3 nucleotides are TGTGCCAGCAGGTATGGGACAGGGAACGAGCAGTACTTC. This translates into CASRYGTGNEQYF.

This clonotype appeared many times. The chain combines TRBV6-1 with TRBJ2-2; D ambiguous. CDR1 is MNHNS and CDR2 is SASEGT in the germline V gene. This CDR3 comprises 13 residues. V lost 5 bases and J lost 5, with 9 bases in between. The DNA of the CDR3 is TGTGCCAGCAGTCACCCTGGGACCGGGGAGCTGTTTTTT. This translates into CASSHPGTGELFF.